This entry lists 21 T cell receptor beta chains sequenced from one sample in a study of cytomegalovirus exposure and HLA in healthy donors. Amplification used 60 Vbeta primers and 13 Jbeta primers. Assay used: immunoSEQ multiplex PCR; TCRdb lists only in-frame clones, some missing. In all, the sample yields almost 35,000 clones. Sequencing was performed on PBMCs. The receptors were sampled from a woman between 35 and 50 years old in good health and CMV-seropositive.

V and J are TRBV7-9 and TRBJ1-5, with 7 bases matching TRBD1. CDR3 size: 13 residues. Germline trimming cut 5 bases from V and 11 bases from J; bases unmatched to any gene: 9. CDR1 is SEHNR, CDR2 FQNEAQ, per germline (reference sequence). This CDR3 reads CASSPLPQGTQHF. CDR3 DNA sequence: TGTGCCAGCAGCCCACTCCCACAGGGGACCCAGCATTTT. Drawing the rest from reference TRBV7-9 and TRBJ1-5, the complete variable domain is DTGVSQNPRHKITKRGQNVTFRCDPISEHNRLYWYRQTLGQGPEFLTYFQNEAQLEKSRLLSDRFSAERPKGSFSTLEIQRTEQGDSAMYLCASSPLPQGTQHFGDGTRLSIL.

The chain employs TRBV20-1 and TRBJ1-1, with no clear D. With 6 bases removed from V and 2 bases from J, the gap between germline ends came to 7 bases. This CDR3 is 11 amino acids long. CDR1 is DFQATT and CDR2 is SNEGSKA in the germline V gene (reference sequence). CDR3 residues: CSAPFNTEAFF. CDR3 DNA: TGCAGTGCCCCCTTCAACACTGAAGCTTTCTTT.

The chain couples TRBV2 to TRBJ1-2; tentative D call: TRBD1 (5 bases). From germline, CDR1 is SNHLY and CDR2 FYNNEI. The CDR3 runs 15 residues. Trimming stripped 4 bases from V and 8 bases from J, with 20 bases between. CDR3 in amino acids: CASSVVSGLTQGYTF. The CDR3 DNA sequence: TGTGCCAGCAGTGTGGTTTCGGGACTCACGCAGGGCTACACCTTC.

V usage is TRBV7-9 and J usage is TRBJ2-1; a possible D gene is TRBD2 (7 bases). Germline V gives CDR1 SEHNR, CDR2 FQNEAQ (reference sequence). This CDR3 region has 19 residues. V lost 5 bases, J lost 2 bases, and 25 bases lay in between. DNA of the CDR3: TGTGCCAGCAGCCCAATCAAGGGGGTTGGTGCGGGGGCCTACAATGAGCAGTTCTTC. Its protein product is CASSPIKGVGAGAYNEQFF.

CDR3 sequence reads: CASKGQVSNQPQHF. Written as DNA, the CDR3 is TGTGCCAGTAAAGGACAGGTTAGCAATCAGCCCCAGCATTTT. The J gene is TRBJ1-5, the V gene TRBV19, with 7 bases identical to TRBD1. V lost 7 bases and J lost 0; bases outside the gene matches: 3. The CDR3 is 14 residues long. Germline V CDR1 and CDR2: LNHDA, SQIVND (reference sequence).

This rearrangement joins TRBV2 to TRBJ2-1, with D possibly TRBD1 on 6 matching bases. Trimming took off 3 bases at V and 9 bases at J, with 9 bases between the two ends. The CDR3 covers 12 residues. Looked up from germline, CDR1 is SNHLY and CDR2 is FYNNEI. Written as DNA, the CDR3 is TGTGCCAGCAGTGACCAGGGGCCTGAGCAGTTCTTC. Translation: CASSDQGPEQFF.

V is TRBV7-3 and J is TRBJ2-3, with 9 bases that match TRBD2. CDR1 SGHTA and CDR2 FQGTGA come from the germline V gene. The length of the CDR3 is 15 residues. The trim removed 2 bases at V and 4 bases at J, leaving 4 bases unmatched. Here the CDR3 reads CASSLAGGPADTQYF. CDR3 sequence (DNA): TGTGCCAGCAGCTTAGCGGGAGGGCCGGCAGATACGCAGTATTTT.

The chain couples TRBV4-2 to TRBJ2-1, with 13 bases matching TRBD2. Germline loops: CDR1 LGHNA, CDR2 YNFKEQ. The CDR3 loop spans 16 amino acids. With V trimmed by 0 bases and J by 9 bases, 5 bases remained unmatched. CDR3 residues: CASSQETSGGAVEQFF. DNA for the CDR3: TGTGCCAGCAGCCAAGAAACTAGCGGGGGGGCGGTTGAGCAGTTCTTC.

The chain carries TRBV2 and TRBJ1-5; TRBD1 might be the D (6 bases). V gave up 6 bases and J gave up 1 base, with 13 bases separating them. The CDR3 runs 15 residues. Germline CDR1 SNHLY, CDR2 FYNNEI. CDR3 in amino acids: CASSRAGVSNQPQHF. DNA for the CDR3: TGTGCCAGCAGCCGGGCAGGGGTGAGCAATCAGCCCCAGCATTTT.

The CDR3 reads CASSLAGIGQAANYGYTF. CDR3 bases: TGCGCCAGCAGCTTGGCCGGAATCGGACAGGCGGCTAACTATGGCTACACCTTC. V gene TRBV5-1 combines with J gene TRBJ1-2, with 7 bases fitting TRBD1. V was pared by 0 bases and J by 0 bases, with 11 bases of the junction left unmatched. The CDR3 has 18 residues. Germline assignment: CDR1 SGHRS and CDR2 YFSETQ.

In DNA form, the CDR3 reads TGTGCCATCAGTACTCCGACAGGGCAAGGTGTTGAGCAGTTCTTC. This encodes CAISTPTGQGVEQFF. The chain uses TRBV10-3 and TRBJ2-1; 7 bases map to TRBD1. The CDR3 consists of 15 residues. Trimming took 5 bases from V and 9 from J; bases not matched to a gene: 13. The germline gives CDR1 ENHRY, CDR2 SYGVKD.

The gene calls are TRBV7-3 and TRBJ2-2, with TRBD1 identical over 7 bases. Germline CDR1 and CDR2: SGHTA and FQGTGA. The CDR3 length is 14 residues. Germline trimming cut 3 bases from V and 6 bases from J; bases unmatched to any gene: 4. The CDR3 DNA reads as TGTGCCAGCAGCTTGGTTAGGGGGCCCGGGGAGCTGTTTTTT. Amino acid sequence: CASSLVRGPGELFF.

The chain combines TRBV15 with TRBJ1-5; D is undetermined. Germline V CDR1 and CDR2: LNHNV, YYDKDF (reference sequence). The CDR3 has 14 residues. Trimming stripped 4 bases from V and 4 bases from J, with 11 bases between. The CDR3 region is CATSNGLFNQPQHF. CDR3 DNA sequence: TGTGCCACCAGCAATGGGCTGTTTAATCAGCCCCAGCATTTT. The complete variable domain, with remaining parts taken from reference TRBV15 and TRBJ1-5, reads DAMVIQNPRYQVTQFGKPVTLSCSQTLNHNVMYWYQQKSSQAPKLLFHYYDKDFNNEADTPDNFQSRRPNTSFCFLDIRSPGLGDTAMYLCATSNGLFNQPQHFGDGTRLSIL.

The rearrangement uses TRBV14 and TRBJ2-1; the D is unclear. The CDR3 totals 13 residues. The germline V gene has CDR1 SGHDN and CDR2 FVKESK. Trimming pared 3 bases from V and 0 bases from J, leaving 3 bases between. Written as DNA, the CDR3 is TGTGCCAGCAGCCAGAGCTCCTACAATGAGCAGTTCTTC. It yields the protein CASSQSSYNEQFF.

V is TRBV28 and J is TRBJ2-4; 9 bases match TRBD2. The V segment lost 8 bases and the J segment 1 base; nucleotides outside the gene matches: 3. Germline CDR1 MDHEN, CDR2 SYDVKM. This CDR3 has 14 amino acids. CDR3 nucleotides: TGTGCCAGCCGGGCGGGGGGGGCCAAAAACATTCAGTACTTC. Its translation: CASRAGGAKNIQYF.

The J gene is TRBJ2-1, the V gene TRBV7-9; D is possibly TRBD2 (6 bases). CDR1 is SEHNR, CDR2 FQNEAQ, per germline (reference sequence). V lost 5 bases and J 3 bases, leaving 17 bases between the germline ends. CDR3 length: 16 residues. In nucleotides, the CDR3 is TGTGCCAGCAGCCCAGCGGAGGGGCGGAGCTACAATGAGCAGTTCTTC. It codes for CASSPAEGRSYNEQFF.

This rearrangement joins TRBV11-2 to TRBJ2-4, with 7 positions matching TRBD2. From germline, CDR1 is SGHAT and CDR2 FQNNGV. The CDR3 covers 15 residues. Trimming at V came to 5 bases and at J to 7 bases, leaving 11 bases not matched to a gene. CDR3 loop: CASSRGDAGGNIQYF. The CDR3 DNA sequence: TGTGCCAGCAGCCGGGGGGACGCCGGGGGGAACATTCAGTACTTC.

The chain carries TRBV19 and TRBJ2-1; 12 positions match TRBD2. CDR3 length equals 14 residues. V shed 5 bases and J 8 bases; nucleotides not matched to a gene: 4. Germline CDR1 reads LNHDA; CDR2 reads SQIVND (reference sequence). In nucleotides, the CDR3 is TGTGCCAGTAGTCCCGGGACTAGCGGGTATGAGCAGTTCTTC. Translated: CASSPGTSGYEQFF.

The chain combines TRBV5-5 with TRBJ2-4; 10 nucleotides align to TRBD2. Germline V gene lookup returns CDR1 SGHKS and CDR2 YYEKEE (reference sequence). The CDR3 loop spans 17 amino acids. Trimming at V came to 3 bases and at J to 2 bases, leaving 8 bases not matched to a gene. The DNA of the CDR3 is TGTGCCAGCAGCTCCCTAGCGGGGGTTGTTACCAAAAACATTCAGTACTTC. Its protein is CASSSLAGVVTKNIQYF.

V usage is TRBV5-1 and J usage is TRBJ1-1; no clear D. The CDR3 extends over 15 amino acids. Germline loops: CDR1 SGHRS, CDR2 YFSETQ. Trimming removed 4 bases at V and 0 bases at J, with 13 bases between. The CDR3 region has the DNA TGCGCCAGCAGCGTACAGAATTCCATGAACACTGAAGCTTTCTTT. Amino acids: CASSVQNSMNTEAFF.

The chain has TRBV5-1 and TRBJ2-2; a weak D match, TRBD1 (5 bases). Germline CDR1 reads SGHRS; CDR2 reads YFSETQ. V lost 4 bases and J 6 bases, leaving 13 bases between the germline ends. The CDR3 runs to 14 residues. The CDR3 DNA is TGCGCCAGCAGCGTCCAGGGTGTCCCCGGGGAGCTGTTTTTT. Amino acid sequence: CASSVQGVPGELFF.